This T cell receptor beta chain was retrieved from a study of blood T cell repertoires in COVID-19. Study as a whole: Sources were T cells, B-cell-depleted T cells, or PBMCs; the material itself was cDNA or gDNA.

Authors' methods: Estimates of nucleated cell counts were drawn from the amplification of reference gene primers. Generated by immunoSEQ multiplex PCR, the TCRdb table keeps only in-frame clones and is missing some. That table furnishes V, J and clone size, whereas the DNA furnished D and trimming. Altogether over 200,000 clones are present, roughly 77% being singletons, with the ten largest covering 2.5% to 4%. The sample taken for sequencing was peripheral blood. The TCR originated in an elderly woman with acute or convalescent COVID-19.

CDR3 amino acids: CASSLLGGSGNTIYF. The CDR3 nucleotides read TGTGCCAGCAGCTTGTTGGGGGGATCTGGAAACACCATATATTTT. This chain connects TRBV5-6 to TRBJ1-3; possibly TRBD1 for D (5 bases). V was trimmed by 1 base and J by 1 base, leaving 9 bases between them. The CDR3 contains 15 residues. Germline CDR1 is SGHDT and CDR2 is YYEEEE.